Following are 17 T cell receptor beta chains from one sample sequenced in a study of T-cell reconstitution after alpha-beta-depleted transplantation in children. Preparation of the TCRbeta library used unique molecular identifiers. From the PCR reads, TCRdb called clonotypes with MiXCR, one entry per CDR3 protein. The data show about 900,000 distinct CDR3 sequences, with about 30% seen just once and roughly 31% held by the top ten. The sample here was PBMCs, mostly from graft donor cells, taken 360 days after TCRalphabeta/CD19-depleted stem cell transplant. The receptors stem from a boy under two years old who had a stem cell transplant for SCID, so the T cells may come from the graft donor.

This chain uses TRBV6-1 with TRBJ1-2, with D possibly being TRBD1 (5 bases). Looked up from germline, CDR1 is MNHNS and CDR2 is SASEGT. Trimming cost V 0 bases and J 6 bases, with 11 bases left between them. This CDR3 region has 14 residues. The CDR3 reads CASSEAGAAHGYTF. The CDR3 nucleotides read TGTGCCAGCAGTGAAGCCGGGGCCGCCCATGGCTACACCTTC.

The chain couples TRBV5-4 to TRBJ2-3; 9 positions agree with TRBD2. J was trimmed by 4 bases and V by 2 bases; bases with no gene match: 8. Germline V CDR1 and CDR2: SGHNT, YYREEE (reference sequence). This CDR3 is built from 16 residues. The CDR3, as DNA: TGTGCCAGCAGCTTACGGTCTAGCGGGGAGGCAGATACGCAGTATTTT. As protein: CASSLRSSGEADTQYF.

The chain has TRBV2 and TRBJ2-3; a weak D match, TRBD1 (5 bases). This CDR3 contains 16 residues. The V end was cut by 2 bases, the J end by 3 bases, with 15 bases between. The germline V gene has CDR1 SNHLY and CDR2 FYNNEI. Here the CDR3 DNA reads TGTGCCAGCAGTGAATCGAGGCAGGGTCTGACAGATACGCAGTATTTT. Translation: CASSESRQGLTDTQYF.

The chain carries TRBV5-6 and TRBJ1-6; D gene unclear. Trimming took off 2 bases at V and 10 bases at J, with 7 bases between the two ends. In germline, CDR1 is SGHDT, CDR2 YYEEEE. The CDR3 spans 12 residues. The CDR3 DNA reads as TGTGCCAGCAGCTTTGGTTCCTCACCCCTCCACTTT. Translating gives CASSFGSSPLHF.

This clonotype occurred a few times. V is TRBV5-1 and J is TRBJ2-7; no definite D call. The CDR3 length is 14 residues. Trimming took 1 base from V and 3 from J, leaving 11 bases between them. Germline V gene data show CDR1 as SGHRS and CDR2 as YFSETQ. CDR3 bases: TGCGCCAGCAGCTTGTTGGGATCCGACTACGAGCAGTACTTC. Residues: CASSLLGSDYEQYF.

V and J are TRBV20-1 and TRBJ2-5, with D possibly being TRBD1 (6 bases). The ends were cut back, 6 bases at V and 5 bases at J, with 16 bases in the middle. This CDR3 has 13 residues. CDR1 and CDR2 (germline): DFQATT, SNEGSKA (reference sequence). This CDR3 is CSAGQGRRETQYF. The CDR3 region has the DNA TGCAGTGCCGGGCAGGGGCGACGGGAGACCCAGTACTTC.

In DNA, the CDR3 is TGTGCCAGCAGCTTAGGCCCTAGCGGGGGGGACCAAGAGACCCAGTACTTC. This encodes CASSLGPSGGDQETQYF. The chain couples TRBV11-2 to TRBJ2-5; 12 nucleotides align to TRBD2. Germline CDR1 SGHAT, CDR2 FQNNGV. The CDR3 has 17 residues. The V gene end was trimmed by 1 base and the J gene end by 0 bases; junction bases not matched to a gene: 3.

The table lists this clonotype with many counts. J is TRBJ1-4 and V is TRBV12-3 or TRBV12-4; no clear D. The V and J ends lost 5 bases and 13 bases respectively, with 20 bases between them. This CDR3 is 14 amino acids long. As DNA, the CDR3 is TGTGCCAGCAGTGCATCTGGACGTCCTGGAGGACTGTTTTTT. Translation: CASSASGRPGGLFF.

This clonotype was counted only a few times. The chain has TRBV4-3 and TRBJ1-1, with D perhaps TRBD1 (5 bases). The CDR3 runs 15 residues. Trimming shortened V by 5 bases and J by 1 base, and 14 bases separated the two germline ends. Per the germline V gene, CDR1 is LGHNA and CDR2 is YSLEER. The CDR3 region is CASSFVRGTNTEAFF. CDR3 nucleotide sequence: TGCGCCAGCAGCTTCGTTAGGGGTACGAACACTGAAGCTTTCTTT.

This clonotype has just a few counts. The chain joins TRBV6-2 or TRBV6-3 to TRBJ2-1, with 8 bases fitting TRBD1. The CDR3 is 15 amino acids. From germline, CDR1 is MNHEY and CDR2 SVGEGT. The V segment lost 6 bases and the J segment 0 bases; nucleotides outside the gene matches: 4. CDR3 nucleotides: TGTGCCAGCAGAAAAGACAGGGGCTCCTACAATGAGCAGTTCTTC. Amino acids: CASRKDRGSYNEQFF.

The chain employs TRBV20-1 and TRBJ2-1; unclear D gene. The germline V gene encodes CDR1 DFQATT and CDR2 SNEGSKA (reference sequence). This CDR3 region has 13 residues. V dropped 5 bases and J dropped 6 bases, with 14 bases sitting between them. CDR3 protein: CSAEVTGRNEQFF. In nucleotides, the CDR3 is TGCAGTGCTGAGGTGACTGGCCGCAATGAGCAGTTCTTC.

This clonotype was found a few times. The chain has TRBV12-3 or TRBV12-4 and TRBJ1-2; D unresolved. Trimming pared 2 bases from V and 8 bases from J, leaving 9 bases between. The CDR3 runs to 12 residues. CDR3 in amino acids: CASSLNPGGYTF. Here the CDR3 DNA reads TGTGCCAGCAGTTTAAACCCGGGAGGCTACACCTTC.

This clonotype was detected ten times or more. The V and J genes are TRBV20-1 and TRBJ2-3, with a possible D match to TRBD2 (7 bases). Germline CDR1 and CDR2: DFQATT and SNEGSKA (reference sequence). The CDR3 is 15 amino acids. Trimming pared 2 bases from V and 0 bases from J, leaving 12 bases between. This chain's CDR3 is CSARPGGLSTDTQYF. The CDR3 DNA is TGCAGTGCTAGACCGGGGGGCCTGAGCACAGATACGCAGTATTTT.

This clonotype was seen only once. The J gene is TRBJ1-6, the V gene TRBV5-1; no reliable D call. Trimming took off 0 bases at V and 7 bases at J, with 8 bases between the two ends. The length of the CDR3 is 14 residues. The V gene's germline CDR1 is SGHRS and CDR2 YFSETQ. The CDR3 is CASSLGGANSPLHF. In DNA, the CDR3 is TGCGCCAGCAGCTTGGGGGGTGCCAATTCACCCCTCCACTTT.

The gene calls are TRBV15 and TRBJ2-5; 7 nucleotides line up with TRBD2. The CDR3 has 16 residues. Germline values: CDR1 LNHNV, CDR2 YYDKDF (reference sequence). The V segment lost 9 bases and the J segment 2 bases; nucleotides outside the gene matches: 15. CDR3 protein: CATMHRYSGAQETQYF. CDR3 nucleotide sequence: TGTGCCACGATGCATCGGTACAGCGGGGCACAAGAGACCCAGTACTTC.

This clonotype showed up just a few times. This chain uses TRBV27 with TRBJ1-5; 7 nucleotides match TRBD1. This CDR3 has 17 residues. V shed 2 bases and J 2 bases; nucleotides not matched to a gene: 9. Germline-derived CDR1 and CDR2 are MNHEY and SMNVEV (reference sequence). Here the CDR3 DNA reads TGTGCCAGCAGTTTAGGGTTAGGGGGCTTTGGCAATCAGCCCCAGCATTTT. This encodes CASSLGLGGFGNQPQHF.

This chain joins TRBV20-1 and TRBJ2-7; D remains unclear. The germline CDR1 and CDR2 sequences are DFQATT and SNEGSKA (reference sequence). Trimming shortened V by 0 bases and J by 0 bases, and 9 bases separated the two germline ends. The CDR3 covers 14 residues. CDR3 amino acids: CSARDPNSSYEQYF. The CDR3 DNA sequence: TGCAGTGCTAGAGATCCGAACAGCTCCTACGAGCAGTACTTC.